The source of this T cell receptor beta chain is a study of cytomegalovirus exposure and HLA in healthy donors (dated by TCRdb to the late 2010s). Study-level background: According to an earlier analysis of 587 of the donors, 150 million to 200 million T cells yielded 95 million to 140 million unique TCR beta sequences and roughly 280 Gb of sequence data. Roughly 300 gigabases of sequencing data and tens of millions of unique TCR sequences were included in an early release covering roughly 600 HLA-typed donors. Of the 300 to 500 genotyped donors, 70% to 90% were placed in the genetic ancestry cluster associated with self-reported Caucasian donors. The study aimed to test whether cataloging public T cell receptors could reveal signatures of past pathogen exposure. The study used immunosequencing to profile the T cell repertoires of several hundred subjects and linked those repertoires to cytomegalovirus serostatus. Along with the roughly 700-subject first cohort, a separate validation cohort of around 110 different subjects was used. To predict cytomegalovirus infection status, the study combined high-throughput TCR immunosequencing, statistical association of individual TCRs with disease status, and machine learning. To study patterns of TCR occurrence, a later analysis re-analyzed previously published TCR beta repertoires from hundreds of donors and added high-resolution HLA genotyping. In the later analysis, no new phenotypic data were used to find candidate immune exposures; instead, reliance was placed on TCR beta sequences and their occurrence across donors. An earlier analysis of several hundred of the donors applied high-throughput TCR beta sequencing to assess whether each TCR beta V gene segment acted as functional or pseudogenic. Donor age, sex, ethnicity and CMV serostatus were collected together with the repertoire data. A later genetic analysis used genome-wide SNP genotypes for about 55% of the 666 donors, treating that subset as a discovery cohort. All discovery cohort repertoires had been generated on a single sequencing platform. HLA typing included class I and class II loci at four-digit resolution. Typing coverage varied by locus: about 620-640 donors for A, B, C, DRB1 and DQB1; approximately 500 for DQA1; approximately 570 for DPA1; approximately 450 for DPB1. About five DR-DQ haplotypes were treated as single units for association and clustering because of strong linkage in the cohort. Among several hundred genotyped donors of the cohort, an average of about 240,000 unique TCR beta nucleotide sequences was sequenced per donor, of which roughly 17% were non-productive.

Sequences KGHSH (CDR1) and LQKENI (CDR2) are obtained from the germline V gene. The CDR3 starts with the cysteine, ends with the phenylalanine, and has 11 residues. Of the read, only the CDR3 DNA is kept; its 33 bases are in frame from base 1. V is clipped by 6 bases and J by 6 bases, and the sequence between their germline boundaries is 9 bases long. Library method: the immunoSEQ multiplex PCR assay. A mixture of 60 forward primers for TCR Vbeta segments and 13 reverse primers for TCR Jbeta segments was used in the multiplex PCR. Amplification of the CDR3 region of rearranged TCR beta genes was performed with a multiplex PCR assay on genomic DNA. On the Illumina HiSeq System, the amplified TCR beta libraries were sequenced as 87-base-pair reads. The original methods were these. A later analysis tallied around 80 million unique TCR beta chains across the 700 or so repertoires, and approximately 11 million of those chains were shared by two or more donors. To remove PCR and sequencing errors, raw reads were error-corrected and collapsed into unique sequences using a nearest-neighbor algorithm that merged closely related sequences. V, D and J gene segments were assigned by aligning CDR3 sequences to IMGT reference sequences. For a sequence to be retained, a match of at least six nucleotides was required to both a V gene segment and a J gene segment. A rearrangement was called productive if the CDR3 had no stop codons and remained in frame with V and J, and every other rearrangement was called non-productive. Following IMGT convention, CDR3 was defined as the stretch from the second conserved V-encoded cysteine up to the conserved J-encoded phenylalanine. The earlier analysis of around 640 of the donors excluded sequences that lacked an unambiguous match to a single V gene segment. An earlier analysis of several hundred of the donors called V segments functional above 56.7% productive rearrangements and segregating when the between-donor standard deviation exceeded 5%. A statistical classification framework was developed to diagnose cytomegalovirus status using the catalog of TCR beta chain sequences. In a later analysis, TCR nucleotide sequences were compared against IMGT/GENE-DB human TR gene sequences so that V and J genes could be assigned. In a later analysis, CDR3 sequences and most-parsimonious VDJ recombination scenarios were assigned using the TCRdist pipeline. In a later analysis, each TCR beta chain was defined by its CDR3 amino acid sequence together with its V-gene family, and reads without a unique V-gene family were excluded. A later analysis removed roughly 590 highly shared, low-generation-probability nucleotide sequences to deal with suspected cross-contamination and a sequencing artifact. For each public chain, a later analysis derived a clonal expansion index from normalized ranks of inferred template counts within each repertoire. In a later analysis, generation probabilities were computed using a VDJ recombination model fitted to out-of-frame rearrangements, and the results were checked against IGoR. In a later analysis, TCR-TCR, TCR-HLA and TCR-CMV co-occurrence was scored with hypergeometric tests, and a repertoire-size bias correction was applied to TCR pairs. False discovery rates were estimated in a later analysis by permuting HLA or CMV assignments 20 times. A later analysis grouped co-occurring TCRs with DBSCAN, adding TCRdist sequence similarity when clustering within HLA-allele-positive subsets. Repertoires with fewer than 30,000 or more than 120,000 public chains, plus five repertoires with anomalous nucleotide sharing, were excluded from co-occurrence clustering. Held by TCRdb, this immuneACCESS table contains in-frame sequences only and omits some clones. Under half of the omission traces to an unresolved V gene where checked; the cause of the rest is unknown. From that table come the V and J calls and clone size; the DNA was used to work out D and trimming. The sample contains about 170,000 clones, around 84% of them found a single time. The ten largest clones represent 1% of the sample.

Here is what the overall study found, with its caveats: In an earlier analysis of approximately 600 of the donors, most TCR beta V segments were observed in productive rearrangements about 90% or about 30% of the time, broadly matching IMGT annotations. Several of the top co-occurrence clusters appeared to be linked to parvovirus B19, influenza, CMV and Epstein-Barr virus, according to a later analysis. In a later genetic analysis, fewer N-insertions in productive TCRs were reported among donors in an Asian-associated ancestry cluster than the approximately 630-donor mean. A later analysis found that HLA-associated TCR beta chains were more clonally expanded and had lower generation probabilities than equally common non-associated chains. Cytomegalovirus status was reported to be diagnosed by the classifier with high specificity and sensitivity in both the original and validation cohorts. According to the authors, the approach could potentially be generalized to other disease states and immunological phenotypes. The sequencing pipeline was judged likely to have produced a cluster of highly shared sequence variants as a technical artifact. An association between a missense DCLRE1C variant and V-gene and J-gene trimming of TCR beta chains was found in a later genetic analysis and replicated in an independent cohort. In this cohort, only TCR beta chains were sequenced, and detectable features were limited by the absence of alpha or paired-chain data. Correlated functional status among segregating V segments might be attributable to linkage disequilibrium, but an unknown experimental factor could not be ruled out. A total of 150 to 200 TCR beta chains were listed by the study as associated with cytomegalovirus. Across donors, most TCR sequences were observed very rarely, whereas some public TCRs were present in many individuals. A few of the identified cytomegalovirus-associated TCR beta chains were confirmed in vitro to be specific for cytomegalovirus antigens. A later analysis found that most CMV-associated TCR beta chains appeared HLA-restricted, with HLA associations seemingly driven largely by CMV exposure. A further reported finding was that TCR beta sequences accurately predicted the HLA-A and HLA-B alleles for most subjects in the first cohort. Because HLA typing was unavailable for some donors at each locus, only the typed subset was used in association tests. When HLA alleles, especially DR and DQ, strongly co-occurred, TCR associations were difficult to assign to individual alleles. At a false discovery rate of 0.05, a later analysis linked approximately 18,000 TCR beta sequences to specific HLA alleles. Some 15 rarely observed V segments, including chromosome 9 orphons, were excluded from the earlier analysis of a few hundred of the donors because counts were too low. Some IMGT-functional V segments, including TRBV6-2 and TRBV6-3, could not be told apart with the 87-base-pair reads, so those segments were excluded. A later analysis found that TCR association rates varied across HLA loci, with DRB1 alleles showing the most associated TCRs and HLA-C alleles the fewest. Presence/absence analyses assumed roughly uniform sequencing depth across donors, an assumption that may not hold. Immune exposure information for the cohort was limited to CMV serostatus.

The cohort comprised 550 to 700 healthy bone marrow donors. At the time of sampling, all cohort members were nominally healthy, though unrecorded immune exposures were likely present. The donor tested CMV seronegative and was one of the 352 seronegative cohort members. Each donor provided a peripheral blood sample, and peripheral blood mononuclear cells were used for TCR beta sequencing. The Qiagen DNeasy Blood Extraction Kit was used to extract genomic DNA from the blood cell samples. In the case of this clone: This clone's antigen is unknown. Base qualities were left out, and no much larger clone turns up one base away.

The V and J segments used are TRBV18 and TRBJ2-7, with a weak D call of TRBD2 (5 bases match). Sequencing was performed on PBMCs. The clonotype was recovered from a boy younger than 10 in good health and CMV-seronegative. This receptor has the CDR3 CASSGRGEQYF. Here is the DNA: TGTGCCAGCTCCGGCCGGGGCGAGCAGTACTTC.